This T cell receptor (beta chain) derives from a study of T-cell memory formation after mild COVID-19. There are a few counts of this clonotype. The antigen remains unidentified. Whole-study results and caveats: Researchers report contracting CD4+ clones mostly in CM and EM, with CD8+ clones in EMRA. Day 15 to 85 contracting clones showed balanced CD4/CD8; day 15 to 37 expanders favored CD4+.

Each CDR3 protein is one row after TCRdb ran MiXCR on the 5' RACE reads. The sample has roughly 190,000 distinct CDR3 sequences; about 10% are singletons. Sequencing was done on a sample of PBMCs or a T cell subset sorted from them (not recorded which). The clonotype was recovered from a man aged 18 to 29 who had mild COVID-19 (a few samples of this study predate the infection). Cell type and time point are not known.

Here the CDR3 DNA reads TGTGCCGGAGCGGGTGACTCTGGGGCCAACGTCCTGACTTTC. Protein sequence: CAGAGDSGANVLTF. The chain employs TRBV7-8 and TRBJ2-6; D possibly corresponds to TRBD2 (6 bases). The germline V and J ends were trimmed by 11 bases and 0 bases, with 11 bases remaining between them. Per the germline V gene, CDR1 is SGHVS and CDR2 is FQNEAQ. The length of the CDR3 is 14 residues.